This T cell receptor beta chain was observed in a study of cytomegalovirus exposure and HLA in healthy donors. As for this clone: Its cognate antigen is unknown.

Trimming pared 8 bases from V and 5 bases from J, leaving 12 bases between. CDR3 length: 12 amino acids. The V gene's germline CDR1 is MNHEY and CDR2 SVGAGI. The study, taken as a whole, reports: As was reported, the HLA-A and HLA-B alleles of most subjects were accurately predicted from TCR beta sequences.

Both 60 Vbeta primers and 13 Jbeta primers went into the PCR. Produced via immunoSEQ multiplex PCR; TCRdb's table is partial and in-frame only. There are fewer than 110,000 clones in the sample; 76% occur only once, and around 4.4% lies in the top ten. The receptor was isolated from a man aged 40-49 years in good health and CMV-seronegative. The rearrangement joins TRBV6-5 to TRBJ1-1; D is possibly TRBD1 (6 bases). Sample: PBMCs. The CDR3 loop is CASEGGQTEAFF. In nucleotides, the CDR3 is TGTGCCAGCGAGGGGGGGCAGACTGAAGCTTTCTTT.